The entry that follows covers one TCR beta chain sequence. The junction departs from the called germline gene at one end, perhaps through a read error. This CDR3 is 18 amino acids long. The germline gives CDR1 MGHRA, CDR2 YSYEKL. The sample belongs to a study of early T cells in non-severe SARS-CoV-2 infection. The wider study: Whole-blood bulk RNA, unsorted, was sequenced, and chains were unpaired.

Attachment of unique molecular identifiers was made to individual cDNA molecules. MiXCR, run by TCRdb on the 5' RACE reads, gives a single entry per CDR3 protein. This table has approximately 120,000 distinct CDR3 sequences, about 15% appearing once. The clonotype was recovered from an adult who was a healthcare worker with PCR-confirmed SARS-CoV-2 infection or an uninfected control (not recorded which). This chain links TRBV4-1 with TRBJ2-7, with 7 nucleotides matching TRBD2. The sample comprised whole blood. CDR3 DNA: TGCGCCAGCAGCCAAGAAAATGGGACCGGCGGGGGTGACTACGGGCAGTACTTC. It encodes CASSQENGTGGGDYGQYF.